This T cell receptor (beta chain) comes out of a study of T cell clonotyping in hematopoietic cell transplantation. Study-wide background: Cytoreduction preceded collection of pretransplant recipient samples. Study-wide points: At the given depth, recipient repertoires were over 97% de novo clonotypes. Recipient TCR diversity dropped after transplant; expanded clonotypes rose from day 30 to 180.

Time point denoted: recipient sample about 28 days before transplant, after cytoreduction. Samples: about 28 days before transplant, then days 30, 100 and 180 after. Deletions cut 4 bases from V and 6 bases from J, with 13 bases between. Germline CDR1 and CDR2: SGHTS and YDEGEE. The CDR3 totals 14 residues. As for this clone: The antigen remains undetermined.

Profiled with immunoSEQ multiplex PCR; TCRdb holds only in-frame clones, not every one. Among approximately 20,000 clones, more than 75% were seen once, and the ten largest hold around 7.7%. The sample was peripheral blood mononuclear cells, taken before stem cell transplant. The TCR comes from a man aged 50-60 years with acute myeloid leukemia. Some clones in this sample may be carry-over from other donors' samples. The gene calls are TRBV5-8 and TRBJ2-2, with a tentative D call TRBD2 (7 bases). CDR3 residues: CASSPKGGPGELFF. In nucleotides, the CDR3 is TGTGCCAGCAGCCCCAAGGGGGGGCCCGGGGAGCTGTTTTTT.